The 2 T cell receptor beta chains below were found in one sample sequenced in a study of blood T cell repertoires in COVID-19 (dated by TCRdb to the early 2020s). Library creation used the immunoSEQ multiplex PCR assay. Not all clones reach the TCRdb copy of this immuneACCESS table, which keeps in-frame sequences only. Checked studies attribute under half of the gap to unresolved V genes and leave the rest unexplained. The sample has 90,000 to 120,000 clones on record, around 83% of them singletons. The ten most abundant clones make up around 2.2% of the sample. The material sequenced was peripheral blood. These receptors were collected from a human donor in a cohort sampled during active COVID-19.

The chain employs TRBV28 and TRBJ2-5; D possibly corresponds to TRBD2 (6 bases). CDR1 is MDHEN and CDR2 is SYDVKM in the germline V gene. V gave up 6 bases and J gave up 4 bases, with 18 bases separating them. This CDR3 is built from 15 residues. The CDR3 bases are TGTGCCAGCAGCCTACTGGGCAGTAGCGGAGAGACCCAGTACTTC. Its translation is CASSLLGSSGETQYF.

The genes are TRBV5-1 and TRBJ2-3, with 9 bases lining up with TRBD2. Germline CDR1 reads SGHRS; CDR2 reads YFSETQ. The CDR3 sequence is 16 residues long. V shed 0 bases, J shed 5 bases, and the junction held 7 bases outside the gene matches. The CDR3 reads CASSLEGGRAGDTQYF. The CDR3 DNA reads as TGCGCCAGCAGCTTGGAGGGCGGGAGGGCTGGAGATACGCAGTATTTT.